The 18 T cell receptor beta chains given below trace back to one sample, sequenced in a study of blood T cell repertoires in COVID-19. Profiled with immunoSEQ multiplex PCR; TCRdb holds only in-frame clones, not every one. Among 250,000 or so clones listed, about 83% were seen once. Input material: PBMCs or T cells enriched from blood (not recorded which). Receptor source: a woman aged 40 to 50 who had been exposed to COVID-19.

V is TRBV2 and J is TRBJ1-1; the D gene is possibly TRBD1 (6 bases). The CDR3 consists of 13 residues. Germline V gene data show CDR1 as SNHLY and CDR2 as FYNNEI. Trimming took off 5 bases at V and 4 bases at J, with 11 bases between the two ends. The CDR3 DNA is TGTGCCAGCAGTTCTGACAGGTCCACTGAAGCTTTCTTT. Protein: CASSSDRSTEAFF. Full variable domain (remainder filled in from reference TRBV2 and TRBJ1-1): EPEVTQTPSHQVTQMGQEVILRCVPISNHLYFYWYRQILGQKVEFLVSFYNNEISEKSEIFDDQFSVERPDGSNFTLKIRSTKLEDSAMYFCASSSDRSTEAFFGQGTRLTVV.

This sequence joins TRBV24-1 and TRBJ1-2; TRBD1 agrees at 10 bases. Germline V CDR1 and CDR2: KGHDR, SFDVKD. The V and J ends lost 3 bases and 5 bases, in that order; junction bases with no gene match: 14. This CDR3 spans 18 amino acids. The chain's CDR3 is CATSDPGAQGQGVYGYTF. CDR3 nucleotides: TGTGCCACCAGTGATCCTGGTGCGCAAGGACAGGGGGTATATGGCTACACCTTC.

In nucleotides, the CDR3 is TGTGCTAGTGGTTTGGTATTGGGACTAGGGAACAATGAGCAGTTCTTC. Its protein product is CASGLVLGLGNNEQFF. The chain is built from TRBV12-5 and TRBJ2-1; TRBD2 matches at 8 bases. V was clipped by 0 bases and J by 5 bases; unmatched bases: 6. CDR3 size: 16 residues. Germline-derived CDR1 and CDR2 are LGHNT and FRNRAP.

This chain links TRBV4-1 with TRBJ1-1; 7 bases line up with TRBD1. The CDR3 sequence is 16 residues long. Germline V lookup: CDR1 MGHRA, CDR2 YSYEKL. V dropped 0 bases and J dropped 4; count of bases not matched to a gene: 8. The CDR3 spells CASSQDRDRVRTEAFF. The CDR3, as DNA: TGCGCCAGCAGCCAAGATCGTGACAGGGTCCGCACTGAAGCTTTCTTT.

The chain carries TRBV7-9 and TRBJ1-4; no clear D. The V end was cut by 5 bases, the J end by 4 bases, with 2 bases between. Per germline, CDR1 SEHNR and CDR2 FQNEAQ (reference sequence). This CDR3 comprises 11 residues. In DNA form, the CDR3 reads TGTGCCAGCAGCCTTAATGAAAAACTGTTTTTT. It is translated as CASSLNEKLFF. Full variable domain (outside the CDR3, taken from reference TRBV7-9 and TRBJ1-4): DTGVSQNPRHKITKRGQNVTFRCDPISEHNRLYWYRQTLGQGPEFLTYFQNEAQLEKSRLLSDRFSAERPKGSFSTLEIQRTEQGDSAMYLCASSLNEKLFFGSGTQLSVL.

V is TRBV5-5 and J is TRBJ2-7, with D perhaps TRBD1 (5 bases). Trimming took off 4 bases at V and 1 base at J, with 12 bases between the two ends. The CDR3 extends over 14 amino acids. The germline V gene encodes CDR1 SGHKS and CDR2 YYEKEE (reference sequence). CDR3 nucleotide sequence: TGTGCCAGCAGCCTAAGACAGAGATCCTACGAGCAGTACTTC. Translated: CASSLRQRSYEQYF.

This chain joins TRBV3-1 (or the pseudogene TRBV3-2) and TRBJ1-1; TRBD1 is a possible D gene (5 bases). CDR1 is LGHDT and CDR2 is YNNKEL in the germline V gene (reference sequence). V was shortened by 3 bases and J by 1 base, with 9 bases between the two germline ends. The CDR3 runs to 14 residues. The CDR3 spells CASSHTRANTEAFF. In nucleotides, the CDR3 is TGTGCCAGCAGCCACACCAGGGCGAACACTGAAGCTTTCTTT.

The rearrangement joins TRBV6-5 to TRBJ1-2, with 8 bases lining up with TRBD1. The germline CDR1 and CDR2 sequences are MNHEY and SVGAGI. V trimming: 8 bases; J trimming: 8 bases; junction bases outside the gene matches: 7. There are 12 residues in the CDR3. CDR3 coding DNA: TGTGCCAGCCCCGACAGGGGAGAAGGCTACACCTTC. This gives the protein CASPDRGEGYTF.

This clone was detected only a few times. The rearrangement joins TRBV4-1 to TRBJ1-2; 7 nucleotides align to TRBD1. The germline CDR1 and CDR2 sequences are MGHRA and YSYEKL. V shed 1 base and J 2 bases; nucleotides not matched to a gene: 13. There are 18 residues in the CDR3. The CDR3: CASSQVKGGPTGNYGYTF. The DNA of the CDR3 is TGCGCCAGCAGCCAAGTGAAGGGGGGCCCGACAGGGAACTATGGCTACACCTTC.

V usage is TRBV19 and J usage is TRBJ1-2, with 7 bases matching TRBD1. This CDR3 has 15 amino acids. V lost 4 bases, J lost 6 bases, and 11 bases stayed unmatched. The V gene's germline CDR1 is LNHDA and CDR2 SQIVND (reference sequence). The CDR3 loop reads CASSTRLDRVDGYTF. Written as DNA, the CDR3 is TGTGCCAGTAGTACCCGCCTAGACAGGGTGGATGGCTACACCTTC.

The chain recombines TRBV28 with TRBJ2-7, with a weak D call TRBD1 (6 bases). The CDR3 has 14 amino acids. Germline-derived CDR1 and CDR2 are MDHEN and SYDVKM. Deletions cut 6 bases from V and 2 bases from J, with 14 bases between. CDR3 in amino acids: CASRPTGHTYEQYF. The CDR3, as DNA: TGTGCCAGCAGACCGACAGGTCATACCTACGAGCAGTACTTC.

This rearrangement joins TRBV9 to TRBJ2-4; 8 bases are a match to TRBD1. With 0 bases clipped from V and 1 base from J, the junction kept 9 bases outside the gene matches. This CDR3 has 18 residues. Germline CDR1 SGDLS, CDR2 YYNGEE. The CDR3 DNA reads TGTGCCAGCAGCGTAGGTGGAACCTGGGACAGGGCCAAAAACATTCAGTACTTC. Translating gives CASSVGGTWDRAKNIQYF.

V is TRBV5-6 and J is TRBJ2-3, with TRBD1 matching 7 bases. V shed 6 bases, J shed 4 bases, and the junction held 5 bases outside the gene matches. The CDR3 extends over 13 amino acids. The germline V gene has CDR1 SGHDT and CDR2 YYEEEE. The DNA of the CDR3 is TGTGCCAGCATGCGCGACAGGGCAGATACGCAGTATTTT. Its translation: CASMRDRADTQYF.

This chain links TRBV27 with TRBJ2-7; D gene unclear. Trimming pared 1 base from V and 8 bases from J, leaving 9 bases between. Per the germline V gene, CDR1 is MNHEY and CDR2 is SMNVEV (reference sequence). The CDR3 is made up of 12 amino acids. As DNA, the CDR3 is TGTGCCAGCAGTTTATTTGGTGGCAAGCAGTACTTC. This translates into CASSLFGGKQYF.

The V gene is TRBV7-3, the J gene TRBJ2-1; 7 bases are a match to TRBD2. Trimming at V came to 4 bases and at J to 5 bases, leaving 14 bases not matched to a gene. The CDR3 extends over 17 amino acids. CDR1 is SGHTA and CDR2 is FQGTGA in the germline V gene. CDR3 nucleotide sequence: TGTGCCAGCAGCTATCTAGGGCGGGCTAGCGGAAACAATGAGCAGTTCTTC. Translation: CASSYLGRASGNNEQFF.

The chain has TRBV4-2 and TRBJ2-1; unclear D gene. This CDR3 comprises 13 residues. Germline values: CDR1 LGHNA, CDR2 YNFKEQ. V was shortened by 1 base and J by 6 bases, with 7 bases between the two germline ends. CDR3 loop: CASSQASFNEQFF. CDR3 nucleotides: TGTGCCAGCAGCCAAGCCTCTTTCAATGAGCAGTTCTTC.

CDR3 in DNA: TGTGCCAGTAGTATCCCCCTACCCCGGGCGGGGTTCACAGATACGCAGTATTTT. Translation gives CASSIPLPRAGFTDTQYF. V and J are TRBV19 and TRBJ2-3; D may be TRBD2 (6 bases). The germline gives CDR1 LNHDA, CDR2 SQIVND (reference sequence). The V end lost 3 bases, the J end lost 2 bases, and 21 bases lay between the germline ends. The CDR3 runs to 18 residues.

The rearrangement joins TRBV2 to TRBJ1-1; possible D gene TRBD1, 5 bases. The CDR3 spans 15 residues. Between the trimmed V and J ends, which lost 7 bases and 0 bases, there was a span of 15 bases. CDR1 is SNHLY, CDR2 FYNNEI, per germline. CDR3 residues: CASKGRQPMNTEAFF. The CDR3 region has the DNA TGTGCCAGCAAGGGGCGACAGCCTATGAACACTGAAGCTTTCTTT.